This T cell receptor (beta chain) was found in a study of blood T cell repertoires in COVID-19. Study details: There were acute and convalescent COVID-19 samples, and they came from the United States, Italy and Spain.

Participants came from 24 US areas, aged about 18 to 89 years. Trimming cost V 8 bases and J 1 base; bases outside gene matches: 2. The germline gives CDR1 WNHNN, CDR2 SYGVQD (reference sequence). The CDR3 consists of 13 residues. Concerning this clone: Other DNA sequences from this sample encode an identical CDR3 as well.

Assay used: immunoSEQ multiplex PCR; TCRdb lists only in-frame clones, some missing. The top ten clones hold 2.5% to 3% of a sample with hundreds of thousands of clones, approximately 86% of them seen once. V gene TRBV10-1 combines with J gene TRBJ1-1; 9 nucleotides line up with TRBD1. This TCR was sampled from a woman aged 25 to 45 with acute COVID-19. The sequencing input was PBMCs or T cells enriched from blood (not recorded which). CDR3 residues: CASSGQGNTEAFF. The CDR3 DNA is TGCGCCAGCTCGGGACAGGGGAACACTGAAGCTTTCTTT.